The next 9 T cell receptor beta chains were all read from a single sample in a study of CD8+ T cells in alopecia areata. As the sequencing template, cDNA was produced by extracting RNA and reverse transcribing it. Generated by immunoSEQ multiplex PCR, the TCRdb table keeps only in-frame clones and is missing some. The sample yields approximately 58,000 clones, 44% seen once. Sequences were obtained from NKG2D-low CD8+ T cells sorted from blood. The receptors come from a human donor with alopecia areata.

This clone was seen only a few times. This sequence joins TRBV30 and TRBJ2-1; TRBD2 agrees at 9 bases. Germline CDR1 reads GTSNPN; CDR2 reads SVGIG (reference sequence). The CDR3 has 14 residues. V dropped 5 bases and J dropped 5; count of bases not matched to a gene: 7. The CDR3 bases are TGTGCCTGGCTAAGCGGGAGGAATGACAATGAGCAGTTCTTC. It specifies CAWLSGRNDNEQFF.

This rearrangement joins TRBV5-6 to TRBJ2-1; 7 bases agree with TRBD2. Germline assignment: CDR1 SGHDT and CDR2 YYEEEE. The CDR3 runs to 16 residues. V was clipped by 2 bases and J by 3 bases; unmatched bases: 8. CDR3 DNA: TGTGCCAGCAGCTTCATCCCAGCGGGGTACTACAATGAGCAGTTCTTC. It yields the protein CASSFIPAGYYNEQFF.

This clone came up a few times. This chain uses TRBV4-1 with TRBJ2-1, with D possibly being TRBD1 or TRBD2 (5 bases each). The CDR3 covers 15 residues. Germline lookup yields CDR1 MGHRA and CDR2 YSYEKL. V gave up 4 bases and J gave up 8 bases, with 18 bases separating them. CDR3 bases: TGCGCCAGCAGCCTAGTCGGGACCCCCCAGGATGAGCAGTTCTTC. Amino acids: CASSLVGTPQDEQFF.

This chain connects TRBV7-2 to TRBJ1-5; D gene uncertain. The V and J ends lost 4 bases and 6 bases respectively, with 16 bases between them. The V gene's germline CDR1 is SGHTA and CDR2 FQGNSA. CDR3 size: 15 residues. For the CDR3, the DNA is TGTGCCAGCAGCTCCGCCCCGAGATCTAGTCAGCCCCAGCATTTT. Its protein is CASSSAPRSSQPQHF.

A few counts support this clone. This chain joins TRBV19 and TRBJ2-1, with D unclear. The CDR3 is 13 amino acids. Per germline, CDR1 LNHDA and CDR2 SQIVND (reference sequence). V shed 1 base and J shed 7 bases, with 8 bases lying between them. The CDR3 coding sequence is TGTGCCAGTAGTATAGGGGCTACGAATGAGCAGTTCTTC. It is translated as CASSIGATNEQFF.

The chain employs TRBV27 and TRBJ2-1; D call uncertain. Germline CDR1 MNHEY, CDR2 SMNVEV (reference sequence). The CDR3 sequence is 13 residues long. V was pared by 5 bases and J by 3 bases, with 8 bases between. In DNA, the CDR3 is TGTGCCAGCAGTCCGCTTCTCTACAATGAGCAGTTCTTC. Its protein product is CASSPLLYNEQFF.

The chain couples TRBV5-1 to TRBJ1-2; TRBD1 matches at 9 bases. Germline V gene lookup returns CDR1 SGHRS and CDR2 YFSETQ. V lost 4 bases and J lost 4; bases outside the gene matches: 8. The CDR3 loop spans 15 amino acids. CDR3 bases: TGCGCCAGCAGCACCGGGACAGGGAATGCCTATGGCTACACCTTC. This sequence encodes CASSTGTGNAYGYTF.

The chain links TRBV5-6 to TRBJ1-5; TRBD1 might be the D (5 bases). This CDR3 has 15 residues. Trimming left V 3 bases short and J 5 bases short, with 15 bases between. Germline CDR1 and CDR2: SGHDT and YYEEEE. The CDR3, as DNA: TGTGCCAGCAGCTCCGGGGGACCCCAAGATCAGCCCCAGCATTTT. Protein product: CASSSGGPQDQPQHF.

V and J are TRBV2 and TRBJ2-7; unclear D gene. The length of the CDR3 is 13 residues. V lost 3 bases to trimming and J lost 7 bases, with 13 bases between them. Germline V lookup: CDR1 SNHLY, CDR2 FYNNEI. CDR3 in amino acids: CASSEYQFNEQYF. The CDR3 bases are TGTGCCAGCAGTGAGTACCAGTTCAATGAGCAGTACTTC.